The following is a T cell receptor beta chain sequence with its context. The data derive from a study of Ad26.COV2.S vaccination and SARS-CoV-2 variants. Study-level information: Ad26.COV2.S was injected intramuscularly once or twice, 56 days apart.

Documented treatment: approximately 18 received Ad26.COV2.S at low or high dose, single or two shots; five or six received placebo; per-sample allocation not given. Sampling happened 63 days after the first vaccine or placebo injection. This person who donated was an adult of 18-55 years in Boston. Assay: immunoSEQ multiplex PCR; the TCRdb copy retains only in-frame clones and omits some. The sample shows hundreds of thousands of clones, 80% to 90% of them seen only once. This TCR came from a person aged 18-60 years who received the Ad26.COV2.S COVID-19 vaccine or a placebo. Source: peripheral blood, taken in a trial of Ad26.COV2.S vaccine versus placebo.

CDR3: CASSPLGENTEAFF. In nucleotides, the CDR3 is TGTGCCAGCTCACCCCTAGGGGAGAACACTGAAGCTTTCTTT. The chain links TRBV18 to TRBJ1-1, with TRBD1 as a possible D gene (5 bases). The CDR3 spans 14 residues. The V end was cut by 3 bases, the J end by 1 base, with 9 bases between. Germline assignment: CDR1 KGHSH and CDR2 LQKENI.